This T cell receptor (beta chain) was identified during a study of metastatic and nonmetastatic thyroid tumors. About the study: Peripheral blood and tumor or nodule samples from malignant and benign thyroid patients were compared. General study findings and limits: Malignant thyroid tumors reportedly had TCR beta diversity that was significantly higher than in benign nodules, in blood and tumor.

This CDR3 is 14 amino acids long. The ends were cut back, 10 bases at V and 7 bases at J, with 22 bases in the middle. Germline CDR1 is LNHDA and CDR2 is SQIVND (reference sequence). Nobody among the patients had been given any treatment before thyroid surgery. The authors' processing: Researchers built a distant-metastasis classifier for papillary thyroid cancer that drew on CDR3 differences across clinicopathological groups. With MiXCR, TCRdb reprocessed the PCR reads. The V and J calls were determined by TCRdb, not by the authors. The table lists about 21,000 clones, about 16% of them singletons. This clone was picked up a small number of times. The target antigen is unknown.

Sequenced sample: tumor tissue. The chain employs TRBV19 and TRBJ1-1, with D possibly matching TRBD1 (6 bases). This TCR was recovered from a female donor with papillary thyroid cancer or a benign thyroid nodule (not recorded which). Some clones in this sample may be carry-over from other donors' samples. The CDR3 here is CANRETGINYEAFF. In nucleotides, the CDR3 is TGTGCCAATAGAGAGACAGGAATTAACTATGAAGCTTTCTTT.